One sample yielded the 14 T cell receptor beta chains listed below, sequenced in a study of shared clonotypes between healthy human individuals. Method: immunoSEQ multiplex PCR; TCRdb's copy keeps in-frame clones and lacks some. This table has around 2.1 million clones, almost 96% appearing once. What was sequenced was naive CD4+ T cells sorted from blood. Subset indicated: CD45RA+ positively selected. The receptors were sampled from a man aged 18 to 35 in good health.

This clone was seen once. V gene TRBV5-1 combines with J gene TRBJ2-1, with 9 bases identical to TRBD1. V lost 2 bases and J lost 3; bases outside the gene matches: 6. The germline V gene encodes CDR1 SGHRS and CDR2 YFSETQ. The CDR3 has 16 residues. The CDR3 here is CASSFDRGMNYNEQFF. DNA for the CDR3: TGCGCCAGCAGCTTTGACAGGGGGATGAACTACAATGAGCAGTTCTTC. Full variable domain (remainder filled in from reference TRBV5-1 and TRBJ2-1): KAGVTQTPRYLIKTRGQQVTLSCSPISGHRSVSWYQQTPGQGLQFLFEYFSETQRNKGNFPGRFSGRQFSNSRSEMNVSTLELGDSALYLCASSFDRGMNYNEQFFGPGTRLTVL.

The chain combines TRBV28 with TRBJ2-7; tentative D call: TRBD1 (6 bases). There are 13 residues in the CDR3. CDR1 and CDR2 (germline): MDHEN, SYDVKM. Trimming shortened V by 6 bases and J by 0 bases, and 9 bases separated the two germline ends. The CDR3 reads CASRWTASYEQYF. Written as DNA, the CDR3 is TGTGCCAGCAGGTGGACAGCCTCCTACGAGCAGTACTTC.

The chain has TRBV10-3 and TRBJ1-4; 8 positions agree with TRBD1. After removal of 6 bases from V and 4 bases from J, the junction contained 10 bases not matched to a gene. The CDR3 loop spans 16 amino acids. CDR1 ENHRY and CDR2 SYGVKD come from the germline V gene. The CDR3 DNA reads TGTGCCATCAGCGAACGCCTGACAGGGGTTAATGAAAAACTGTTTTTT. As protein: CAISERLTGVNEKLFF.

The chain links TRBV6-1 to TRBJ1-1; D is ambiguous. There are 15 residues in the CDR3. V was pared by 7 bases and J by 5 bases, with 20 bases between. Germline assignment: CDR1 MNHNS and CDR2 SASEGT. As DNA, the CDR3 is TGTGCCAGCACCGCAACGGGAGGGATGAGTACTGAAGCTTTCTTT. It specifies CASTATGGMSTEAFF.

The gene calls are TRBV4-2 and TRBJ1-2, with 7 bases lining up with TRBD1. The CDR3 runs 14 residues. With 6 bases clipped from V and 7 bases from J, the junction kept 11 bases outside the gene matches. The germline V gene encodes CDR1 LGHNA and CDR2 YNFKEQ. The CDR3 DNA follows: TGTGCCAGCAGACCGCAGACAGGGTTATTTGGCTACACCTTC. It specifies CASRPQTGLFGYTF.

The DNA for the CDR3 is TGCGCCAGCAGCCAAGGCGGGGCAAGCTCCTACGAGCAGTACTTC. Protein: CASSQGGASSYEQYF. The rearrangement uses TRBV4-1 and TRBJ2-7, with TRBD2 as a possible D gene (6 bases). Looked up from germline, CDR1 is MGHRA and CDR2 is YSYEKL. Between the trimmed V and J ends, which lost 1 base and 0 bases, there was a span of 10 bases. The CDR3 runs 15 residues.

With regard to this clone: This sample includes further DNA sequences coding for the same CDR3. The chain is built from TRBV5-1 and TRBJ2-2; maybe TRBD2 (6 bases). The V end was cut by 7 bases, the J end by 0 bases, with 7 bases between. The germline CDR1 and CDR2 sequences are SGHRS and YFSETQ. This CDR3 comprises 13 residues. The CDR3 DNA is TGCGCCAGCGGGGAGGCGAACACCGGGGAGCTGTTTTTT. It yields the protein CASGEANTGELFF.

The chain recombines TRBV7-6 with TRBJ2-7; D possibly corresponds to TRBD1 (6 bases). V lost 2 bases to trimming and J lost 4 bases, with 15 bases between them. This CDR3 comprises 15 residues. Germline V gives CDR1 SGHVS, CDR2 FNYEAQ. CDR3 sequence: CASSLQGRGGYEQYF. The CDR3, as DNA: TGTGCCAGCAGCTTACAGGGGCGCGGTGGTTACGAGCAGTACTTC. Complete variable domain (other parts from reference TRBV7-6 and TRBJ2-7): GAGVSQSPRYKVTKRGQDVALRCDPISGHVSLYWYRQALGQGPEFLTYFNYEAQQDKSGLPNDRFSAERPEGSISTLTIQRTEQRDSAMYRCASSLQGRGGYEQYFGPGTRLTVT.

The chain joins TRBV4-3 to TRBJ2-7; TRBD1 matches at 7 bases. Germline CDR1 LGHNA, CDR2 YSLEER. Losses at the gene ends were 1 base for V and 3 bases for J; bases not matched to a gene: 6. The length of the CDR3 is 15 residues. The CDR3: CASSQGLGDSYEQYF. The CDR3 DNA follows: TGCGCCAGCAGCCAAGGACTTGGGGACAGCTACGAGCAGTACTTC.

The V gene is TRBV7-2, the J gene TRBJ1-6, with D hard to call. CDR3 length equals 15 residues. Trimming stripped 5 bases from V and 9 bases from J, with 17 bases between. The germline gives CDR1 SGHTA, CDR2 FQGNSA. This CDR3 reads CASSLEEKRVSPLHF. DNA of the CDR3: TGTGCCAGCAGCCTAGAGGAGAAACGCGTTTCACCCCTCCACTTT.

The rearrangement uses TRBV30 and TRBJ2-5; no clear D gene. The CDR3 runs 12 residues. With 3 bases removed from V and 1 base from J, the gap between germline ends came to 6 bases. Germline loops: CDR1 GTSNPN, CDR2 SVGIG (reference sequence). The CDR3 is CAWSTVQETQYF. The CDR3 DNA reads as TGTGCCTGGAGCACGGTCCAAGAGACCCAGTACTTC.

In its sample, this clone was seen once. The chain recombines TRBV6-5 with TRBJ2-7; possible D gene TRBD1, 5 bases. This CDR3 region has 11 residues. Germline lookup yields CDR1 MNHEY and CDR2 SVGAGI. The V end was cut by 2 bases, the J end by 9 bases, with 8 bases between. CDR3 in amino acids: CASSYRGRQYF. CDR3 in DNA: TGTGCCAGCAGTTACAGGGGAAGGCAGTACTTC.

In the case of this clone: Other nucleotide sequences in the sample specify the same CDR3. The rearrangement uses TRBV20-1 and TRBJ2-7; no firm D call. Per the germline V gene, CDR1 is DFQATT and CDR2 is SNEGSKA (reference sequence). CDR3 length equals 11 residues. Trimming removed 2 bases at V and 3 bases at J, with 5 bases between. This chain's CDR3 is CSARQSYEQYF. The CDR3 region has the DNA TGCAGTGCTAGACAGAGCTACGAGCAGTACTTC.

The chain has TRBV5-4 and TRBJ2-6; perhaps TRBD1 as D (6 bases). The V end lost 4 bases, the J end lost 0 bases, and 8 bases lay between the germline ends. The CDR3 spans 15 residues. Germline V CDR1 and CDR2: SGHNT, YYREEE (reference sequence). CDR3 nucleotides: TGTGCCAGCAGCCCACAGGGCTCTGGGGCCAACGTCCTGACTTTC. It yields the protein CASSPQGSGANVLTF. Variable domain in full (rest from reference TRBV5-4 and TRBJ2-6): ETGVTQSPTHLIKTRGQQVTLRCSSQSGHNTVSWYQQALGQGPQFIFQYYREEENGRGNFPPRFSGLQFPNYSSELNVNALELDDSALYLCASSPQGSGANVLTFGAGSRLTVL.